The 30 T cell receptor beta chains given below trace back to one sample, sequenced in a study of long-term antiretroviral therapy in people with HIV. Investigators performed immunoSEQ version v3.0 at survey level. Data came from immunoSEQ multiplex PCR; TCRdb stores just in-frame clones and leaves some out. Here the sample spans more than 35,000 clones, nearly 95% being singletons. Material: unsorted PBMCs, obtained 3.7 years after starting antiretroviral therapy. Receptor source: a woman between 50 and 59 years old with HIV.

This clone was detected once. The chain combines TRBV19 with TRBJ2-6; 10 bases line up with TRBD1. V was pared by 7 bases and J by 3 bases, with 6 bases of the junction left unmatched. Germline assignment: CDR1 LNHDA and CDR2 SQIVND (reference sequence). This CDR3 has 16 residues. The CDR3 loop reads CASKGTGVRGANVLTF. CDR3 DNA: TGTGCCAGTAAGGGGACAGGGGTTCGTGGGGCCAACGTCCTGACTTTC.

The chain joins TRBV5-1 to TRBJ2-7; TRBD2 matches at 7 bases. CDR3 length: 15 amino acids. CDR1 SGHRS and CDR2 YFSETQ come from the germline V gene. With 0 bases clipped from V and 0 bases from J, the junction kept 3 bases outside the gene matches. This CDR3 is CASSLVGGGSYEQYF. In DNA, the CDR3 is TGCGCCAGCAGCTTGGTTGGCGGGGGCTCCTACGAGCAGTACTTC.

Here the CDR3 DNA reads TGCGCCAGCAGCCGAGGGTCCGTGGGCACAGATACGCAGTATTTT. This sequence encodes CASSRGSVGTDTQYF. The genes are TRBV5-1 and TRBJ2-3, with a tentative D call TRBD2 (5 bases). The V gene lost 4 bases and the J gene lost 1 base, with 13 bases spanning the gap. This CDR3 has 15 residues. From germline, CDR1 is SGHRS and CDR2 YFSETQ. Full variable domain (outside the CDR3, taken from reference TRBV5-1 and TRBJ2-3): KAGVTQTPRYLIKTRGQQVTLSCSPISGHRSVSWYQQTPGQGLQFLFEYFSETQRNKGNFPGRFSGRQFSNSRSEMNVSTLELGDSALYLCASSRGSVGTDTQYFGPGTRLTVL.

On this clone: The junction shows a germline mismatch at one end, possibly a read error. The rearrangement links TRBV7-7 to TRBJ1-1; D ambiguous. Germline lookup yields CDR1 SSHAT and CDR2 FNYEAQ (reference sequence). The CDR3 runs 15 residues. CDR3 bases: TGTGCTAGCAGCTTAGACTCATCTAGGAACACTGAAGCTTTCTTT. The encoded protein is CASSLDSSRNTEAFF.

This clone was detected only once. The V and J genes are TRBV19 and TRBJ1-2; the D is unclear. In germline, CDR1 is LNHDA, CDR2 SQIVND (reference sequence). Trimming took 3 bases from V and 4 from J, leaving 18 bases between them. The CDR3 loop spans 16 amino acids. The CDR3 DNA sequence: TGTGCCAGTAGTATTCCCGCAGCGTCCACGTCCTATGGCTACACCTTC. As protein: CASSIPAASTSYGYTF.

The V and J genes are TRBV9 and TRBJ2-2, with D possibly TRBD2 on 5 matching bases. V dropped 4 bases and J dropped 6 bases, with 10 bases sitting between them. The CDR3 spans 13 residues. The germline CDR1 and CDR2 sequences are SGDLS and YYNGEE. CDR3 sequence reads: CASSISGSGELFF. The CDR3 nucleotides read TGTGCCAGCAGCATAAGCGGATCCGGGGAGCTGTTTTTT.

The rearrangement links TRBV18 to TRBJ1-1; TRBD1 agrees at 7 bases. In germline, CDR1 is KGHSH, CDR2 LQKENI. The CDR3 loop spans 14 amino acids. With 1 base clipped from V and 5 bases from J, the junction kept 4 bases outside the gene matches. This chain's CDR3 is CASSPQGAETEAFF. The CDR3 nucleotides are TGTGCCAGCTCACCACAGGGGGCAGAAACTGAAGCTTTCTTT.

This clone has more than one count but fewer than ten. The J gene is TRBJ2-3, the V gene TRBV18; 8 positions match TRBD2. This CDR3 region has 14 residues. Per the germline V gene, CDR1 is KGHSH and CDR2 is LQKENI. V lost 5 bases to trimming and J lost 2 bases; unmatched junction nucleotides: 3. The DNA of the CDR3 is TGTGCCAGCTCATCACTAGCGGACACAGATACGCAGTATTTT. This sequence encodes CASSSLADTDTQYF.

The rearrangement joins TRBV18 to TRBJ2-3, with a possible D match to TRBD1 (5 bases). The CDR3 sequence is 12 residues long. V was trimmed by 4 bases and J by 3 bases, leaving 5 bases between them. Per the germline V gene, CDR1 is KGHSH and CDR2 is LQKENI. The CDR3 protein is CASSQGTDTQYF. In DNA form, the CDR3 reads TGTGCCAGCTCACAGGGGACAGATACGCAGTATTTT.

The chain recombines TRBV5-6 with TRBJ2-7, with a weak D call TRBD2 (6 bases). Per germline, CDR1 SGHDT and CDR2 YYEEEE. Trimming cost V 4 bases and J 2 bases, with 13 bases left between them. This CDR3 is 14 amino acids long. The CDR3 loop is CASSPQRAAYEQYF. DNA for the CDR3: TGTGCCAGCAGCCCTCAGCGGGCAGCCTACGAGCAGTACTTC. Looking up the rest from reference TRBV5-6 and TRBJ2-7 gives the full variable domain: DAGVTQSPTHLIKTRGQQVTLRCSPKSGHDTVSWYQQALGQGPQFIFQYYEEEERQRGNFPDRFSGHQFPNYSSELNVNALLLGDSALYLCASSPQRAAYEQYFGPGTRLTVT.

The rearrangement uses TRBV2 and TRBJ2-7; TRBD1 aligns across 7 bases. Germline V lookup: CDR1 SNHLY, CDR2 FYNNEI. The CDR3 totals 13 residues. The J segment lost 2 bases and the V segment lost 7 bases, leaving 5 bases of the junction unmatched. The chain's CDR3 is CASIATGTYEQYF. Here the CDR3 DNA reads TGTGCCAGCATAGCGACAGGGACCTACGAGCAGTACTTC.

The rearrangement links TRBV5-5 to TRBJ1-1; no reliable D call. The CDR3 covers 12 residues. Trimming left V 2 bases short and J 7 bases short, with 9 bases between. Germline V gives CDR1 SGHKS, CDR2 YYEKEE (reference sequence). In DNA form, the CDR3 reads TGTGCCAGCAGCTTCCTTGACCGTGAAGCTTTCTTT. Its translation is CASSFLDREAFF.

In this sample, this clone turned up once. The chain has TRBV6-6 and TRBJ1-5, with D tentatively TRBD1 (5 bases). Trimming removed 4 bases at V and 12 bases at J, with 16 bases between. This CDR3 is built from 13 residues. Germline V CDR1 and CDR2: MNHNY, SVGAGI (reference sequence). The CDR3 is CASSSGPHYIQHF. DNA for the CDR3: TGTGCCAGCAGTTCAGGGCCCCATTATATCCAGCATTTT.

The chain is built from TRBV5-8 and TRBJ2-2; 7 bases map to TRBD1. The germline gives CDR1 SGHTS, CDR2 YDEGEE. This CDR3 spans 17 amino acids. J gave up 3 bases and V 0 bases, and 8 bases lay outside the gene matches. The CDR3 DNA follows: TGTGCCAGCAGCTTGGCCCGAGGGACAGATTACACCGGGGAGCTGTTTTTT. Translation: CASSLARGTDYTGELFF.

V is TRBV11-3 and J is TRBJ2-7; 8 bases map to TRBD2. Trimming cost V 2 bases and J 3 bases; bases outside gene matches: 6. In germline, CDR1 is SGHNT, CDR2 YENEEA. The CDR3 is 15 amino acids. In nucleotides, the CDR3 is TGTGCCAGCAGCTTAACGGGGGGGGCAAACTACGAGCAGTACTTC. Its protein is CASSLTGGANYEQYF. Filled out from reference TRBV11-3 and TRBJ2-7, the complete variable domain reads EAGVVQSPRYKIIEKKQPVAFWCNPISGHNTLYWYLQNLGQGPELLIRYENEEAVDDSQLPKDRFSAERLKGVDSTLKIQPAELGDSAVYLCASSLTGGANYEQYFGPGTRLTVT.

The chain joins TRBV5-6 to TRBJ2-5; D is tentatively TRBD1 or TRBD2 (5 bases each). Germline loops: CDR1 SGHDT, CDR2 YYEEEE. This CDR3 has 14 amino acids. The V end lost 4 bases, the J end lost 5 bases, and 15 bases lay between the germline ends. CDR3 coding DNA: TGTGCCAGCAGCGGGACCGTCGTCCCGGAGACCCAGTACTTC. Protein product: CASSGTVVPETQYF.

The chain is built from TRBV7-6 and TRBJ1-3; TRBD1 might be the D (6 bases). The CDR3 length is 15 residues. The V and J ends lost 0 bases and 2 bases respectively, with 8 bases between them. CDR1 SGHVS and CDR2 FNYEAQ come from the germline V gene. In nucleotides, the CDR3 is TGTGCCAGCAGCTTAGCACAGGGACCTGGAAACACCATATATTTT. Its translation is CASSLAQGPGNTIYF.

The rearrangement uses TRBV7-8 and TRBJ1-6; possibly TRBD1 for D (6 bases). Germline V gene data show CDR1 as SGHVS and CDR2 as FQNEAQ. V lost 4 bases and J lost 9, with 16 bases in between. The CDR3 totals 15 residues. CDR3 loop: CASSYRQDGGSPLHF. The CDR3, as DNA: TGTGCCAGCAGCTACCGACAGGATGGGGGTTCACCCCTCCACTTT.

The chain is built from TRBV2 and TRBJ2-7; possible D gene TRBD1, 7 bases. Deletions cut 7 bases from V and 1 base from J, with 14 bases between. CDR3 length: 14 residues. CDR1 SNHLY and CDR2 FYNNEI come from the germline V gene. The CDR3: CASTVRGASYEQYF. CDR3 coding DNA: TGTGCCAGCACCGTCAGGGGGGCTTCCTACGAGCAGTACTTC. The entire variable domain, with the rest obtained from reference TRBV2 and TRBJ2-7, is as follows: EPEVTQTPSHQVTQMGQEVILRCVPISNHLYFYWYRQILGQKVEFLVSFYNNEISEKSEIFDDQFSVERPDGSNFTLKIRSTKLEDSAMYFCASTVRGASYEQYFGPGTRLTVT.

This clone was observed once. The V and J genes are TRBV29-1 and TRBJ2-7; the D call may be TRBD1 or TRBD2 (5 bases each). The CDR3 has 13 amino acids. Germline CDR1 SQVTM, CDR2 ANQGSEA. Trimming removed 6 bases at V and 6 bases at J, with 18 bases between. The CDR3 protein is CSVRRDLSSEQYF. The CDR3 DNA reads as TGCAGCGTGCGCCGGGACCTTAGCTCCGAGCAGTACTTC.

The chain carries TRBV5-1 and TRBJ1-4; no clear D gene. V was cut by 0 bases and J by 0 bases, with 9 bases left in between. CDR3 length equals 16 residues. Germline assignment: CDR1 SGHRS and CDR2 YFSETQ. The CDR3 nucleotides are TGCGCCAGCAGCTTGGGCGGGGTCACAACTAATGAAAAACTGTTTTTT. Protein: CASSLGGVTTNEKLFF. Full variable domain (rest looked up from reference TRBV5-1 and TRBJ1-4): KAGVTQTPRYLIKTRGQQVTLSCSPISGHRSVSWYQQTPGQGLQFLFEYFSETQRNKGNFPGRFSGRQFSNSRSEMNVSTLELGDSALYLCASSLGGVTTNEKLFFGSGTQLSVL.

V gene TRBV5-4 combines with J gene TRBJ2-4; tentatively, D is TRBD1 or TRBD2 (7 bases each). Germline loops: CDR1 SGHNT, CDR2 YYREEE (reference sequence). This CDR3 contains 15 residues. V gave up 0 bases and J gave up 4 bases, with 11 bases separating them. CDR3: CASSLAGGEKNIQYF. In nucleotides, the CDR3 is TGTGCCAGCAGCTTGGCAGGGGGGGAGAAAAACATTCAGTACTTC.

The chain combines TRBV5-1 with TRBJ1-4; no firm D call. Trimming shortened V by 2 bases and J by 0 bases, and 5 bases separated the two germline ends. This CDR3 spans 14 amino acids. Germline lookup yields CDR1 SGHRS and CDR2 YFSETQ. The chain's CDR3 is CASSFTPTNEKLFF. The CDR3 DNA sequence: TGCGCCAGCAGCTTTACACCAACTAATGAAAAACTGTTTTTT.

The rearrangement links TRBV6-5 to TRBJ1-1; D is unresolved. The CDR3 totals 14 residues. CDR1 and CDR2 (germline): MNHEY, SVGAGI. The germline V and J ends were trimmed by 5 bases and 8 bases, with 18 bases remaining between them. The CDR3 sequence: CASSDKRREFEAFF. CDR3 bases: TGTGCCAGCAGTGACAAGAGGCGGGAATTCGAAGCTTTCTTT.

In DNA, the CDR3 is TGTGCCAGCAGCCCAGGACTAGCAGGGTTCTTGTACAATGAGCAGTTCTTC. As protein: CASSPGLAGFLYNEQFF. The chain has TRBV5-4 and TRBJ2-1; TRBD2 aligns across 8 bases. Trimming took 4 bases from V and 4 from J; bases not matched to a gene: 13. This CDR3 contains 17 residues. Germline CDR1 and CDR2: SGHNT and YYREEE (reference sequence).

The chain joins TRBV10-3 to TRBJ1-1, with a possible D match to TRBD1 (6 bases). Trimming shortened V by 5 bases and J by 5 bases, and 9 bases separated the two germline ends. Germline CDR1 ENHRY, CDR2 SYGVKD. The CDR3 consists of 12 residues. CDR3: CAISLQGTEAFF. The CDR3 coding sequence is TGTGCCATCAGTCTACAGGGAACTGAAGCTTTCTTT.

This clone was found once. V is TRBV7-3 and J is TRBJ1-1; 9 bases match TRBD1. Losses at the gene ends were 5 bases for V and 4 bases for J; bases not matched to a gene: 8. This CDR3 spans 15 amino acids. Germline V gene sequence: CDR1 SGHTA, CDR2 FQGTGA. CDR3 sequence reads: CASSGGGTGSTEAFF. The CDR3 DNA is TGTGCCAGCAGCGGAGGCGGGACAGGGAGCACTGAAGCTTTCTTT.

This clone was seen just once. The chain links TRBV29-1 to TRBJ2-4; 7 bases are shared with TRBD1. The CDR3 has 14 amino acids. Trimming cost V 4 bases and J 3 bases; bases outside gene matches: 6. CDR1 is SQVTM and CDR2 is ANQGSEA in the germline V gene. The CDR3 reads CSVALQGSKNIQYF. As DNA, the CDR3 is TGCAGCGTTGCACTACAGGGGAGCAAAAACATTCAGTACTTC.

A few counts support this clone. V usage is TRBV4-3 and J usage is TRBJ1-6; D is possibly TRBD1 (6 bases). Deletions cut 2 bases from V and 5 bases from J, with 10 bases between. Germline CDR1 reads LGHNA; CDR2 reads YSLEER. The CDR3 is 15 amino acids. As DNA, the CDR3 is TGCGCCAGCAGCCAATTGGACAGAGATAATTCACCCCTCCACTTT. This codes for CASSQLDRDNSPLHF.

The J gene is TRBJ2-6, the V gene TRBV5-1; D gene uncertain. Germline V CDR1 and CDR2: SGHRS, YFSETQ. Trimming removed 4 bases from V and 0 bases from J, with 8 bases in between. There are 15 residues in the CDR3. The DNA of the CDR3 is TGCGCCAGCAGCGCGGACCGCTCTGGGGCCAACGTCCTGACTTTC. Translating it yields CASSADRSGANVLTF.